The rows below give T cell receptor beta chains drawn from one sample of a study of blood T cell repertoires in COVID-19. Some clones are missing from TCRdb's copy, which holds only in-frame ones; the method was immunoSEQ multiplex PCR. This repertoire shows about 270,000 clones, 75% to 90% found once; its top ten account for 13%. The specimen was peripheral blood. The receptors here all came from a woman in her seventies with COVID-19, enrolled during active disease. Both conserved end residues are part of each CDR3. A D gene is named only where the DNA matches it firmly. Only part of the rows carry a size: once, few, many, or a class if the clone is expanded.

clone_size	j_call	d_call	v_call	cdr3_length	cdr3_nt	cdr3_aa
.	TRBJ1-3	TRBD1	TRBV7-2	17	TGTGCCAGCAGCCCCACAGGCGGGACAGCGTCTGGAAACACCATATATTTT	CASSPTGGTASGNTIYF
.	TRBJ1-4	.	TRBV19	15	TGTGCCAGTAGTATAGTAAACAGGGAAAGAGAAAAACTGTTTTTT	CASSIVNREREKLFF
.	TRBJ2-2	TRBD2	TRBV3-1/TRBV3-2	16	TGTGCCAGCAGCCATAGACTAGCGGGGGCCGCCGGGGAGCTGTTTTTT	CASSHRLAGAAGELFF
.	TRBJ2-3	.	TRBV11-1	14	TGTGCCAGCTTGCCCCGGGGGGCGATAGATACGCAGTATTTT	CASLPRGAIDTQYF
.	TRBJ1-1	.	TRBV21-1	15	TGTGCCAGCAGGCCTTGGACAGGGGAGAACACTGAAGCTTTCTTT	CASRPWTGENTEAFF
.	TRBJ1-6	.	TRBV19	16	TGTGCCAGTAGAAAAGGGGGGGCCCTATGGGATTCACCCCTCCACTTT	CASRKGGALWDSPLHF
.	TRBJ2-7	TRBD2	TRBV27	13	TGTGCCAGCAGCCTCCATGGGGGGGGTACACAGTACTTC	CASSLHGGGTQYF
.	TRBJ2-1	.	TRBV21-1	17	TGTGCCAGCAGCAAAGAAGGAGTAGCGGGGGTCTACAATGAGCAGTTCTTC	CASSKEGVAGVYNEQFF
.	TRBJ2-2	.	TRBV27	13	TGTGCCAGCAGTACCCACAGGTCCGGGGAGCTGTTTTTT	CASSTHRSGELFF
.	TRBJ1-1	.	TRBV10-3	12	TGTGCCATCAGGGGACAGAACACTGAAGCTTTCTTT	CAIRGQNTEAFF
.	TRBJ2-1	TRBD2	TRBV7-2	17	TGTGCCAGCAGCCTCATTGACGGGGGGGCCTCCTACAATGAGCAGTTCTTC	CASSLIDGGASYNEQFF
.	TRBJ1-1	.	TRBV27	16	TGTGCCAGCAGTTTTGAGGGAAGGGGGTTGGACACTGAAGCTTTCTTT	CASSFEGRGLDTEAFF
.	TRBJ1-2	.	TRBV6-6	15	TGTGCCAGCAGCCCCCTCCGGGCAGCGGTTTATGGCTACACCTTC	CASSPLRAAVYGYTF
.	TRBJ1-5	.	TRBV30	12	TGTGCCGCGGGGCACTTAAATCAGCCCCAGCATTTT	CAAGHLNQPQHF
.	TRBJ2-1	.	TRBV19	15	TGTGCCAGTAGGACGACAGTAAGCTCCTACAATGAGCAGTTCTTC	CASRTTVSSYNEQFF
few	TRBJ2-1	TRBD2	TRBV9	16	TGTGCCAGCAGCGTAGGCTGGACTAGCGGGCAGAATGAGCAGTTCTTC	CASSVGWTSGQNEQFF
.	TRBJ1-1	.	TRBV15	15	TGTGCCACCAGCAGAGAAGGCGGGAGAACGGATGAAGCTTTCTTT	CATSREGGRTDEAFF
.	TRBJ2-1	.	TRBV5-8	14	TGTGCCAGCAGCTTGTTACAGGTCTTCAATGAGCAGTTCTTC	CASSLLQVFNEQFF
.	TRBJ1-1	.	TRBV11-2	12	TGTGCCAGCAGCTGGGCGGGAACTGAAGCTTTCTTT	CASSWAGTEAFF
once	TRBJ2-3	TRBD2	TRBV3-1/TRBV3-2	17	TGTGCCAGCAGCCTCCCGGGACTAGCGGGGGGGAGCTATACGCAGTATTTT	CASSLPGLAGGSYTQYF
.	TRBJ1-1	TRBD1	TRBV5-8	13	TGTGCCAGCAGCTTGGGGCAGGGGGCTGAAGCTTTCTTT	CASSLGQGAEAFF
.	TRBJ2-1	.	TRBV4-3	14	TGCGCCAGCAGCACCGGGGGGCTCAGCGATGAGCAGTTCTTC	CASSTGGLSDEQFF
few	TRBJ1-6	.	TRBV7-9	15	TGTGCCAGCAGCTCAGGGACACCCACAGATTCACCCCTCCACTTT	CASSSGTPTDSPLHF
.	TRBJ2-3	.	TRBV6-5	15	TGTGCCAGCAGGCCCCGGAGGGTTCGGACAGATACGCAGTATTTT	CASRPRRVRTDTQYF
.	TRBJ1-3	.	TRBV9	16	TGTGCCAGCAGCGTAGAAGGGGCCAGCTCTGGAAACACCATATATTTT	CASSVEGASSGNTIYF
.	TRBJ2-7	.	TRBV7-9	16	TGTGCCAGCAGCCCCCCCGTCCTCTCTTATACCTACGAGCAGTACTTC	CASSPPVLSYTYEQYF
few	TRBJ2-1	TRBD2	TRBV7-2	16	TGTGCCAGCAGCTTAGAAAGCGGGGGCCTATACAATGAGCAGTTCTTC	CASSLESGGLYNEQFF
.	TRBJ1-1	TRBD1	TRBV29-1	13	TGCAGCGTCGACAGGGCCGGGGACACTGAAGCTTTCTTT	CSVDRAGDTEAFF
.	TRBJ2-2	TRBD2	TRBV4-2	18	TGTGCCAGCAGCCACCGTGGCGGGGGGTCGTTGGACACCGGGGAGCTGTTTTTT	CASSHRGGGSLDTGELFF
.	TRBJ1-1	TRBD1	TRBV24-1	15	TGTGCCACATCAAATTTATACAGGGGGCAACCTGAAGCTTTCTTT	CATSNLYRGQPEAFF
.	TRBJ2-2	.	TRBV12-5	17	TGTGCTAGTGGTTTGGCCCCGGTCGGGCGGGCCACCGGGGAGCTGTTTTTT	CASGLAPVGRATGELFF
.	TRBJ1-5	.	TRBV6-2/TRBV6-3	16	TGTGCCAGCAGTTACAACGGGGGGGCGCAGGTTCAGCCCCAGCATTTT	CASSYNGGAQVQPQHF
.	TRBJ2-5	.	TRBV7-2	15	TGTGCCAGCAGCTTAGTGGGGGCGCCGGGAGAGACCCAGTACTTC	CASSLVGAPGETQYF
.	TRBJ1-2	.	TRBV28	14	TGTGCCAGCAGGGACAGCTCAGTCTTTTATGGCTACACCTTC	CASRDSSVFYGYTF
.	TRBJ2-1	TRBD1	TRBV2	15	TGTGCCAGCAGTGCGACAGGGAGCTCCTACAATGAGCAGTTCTTC	CASSATGSSYNEQFF
.	TRBJ1-2	TRBD1	TRBV19	14	TGTGCCAGCAAAGACAGGGCCTCTAACTATGGCTACACCTTC	CASKDRASNYGYTF
.	TRBJ2-3	TRBD1	TRBV30	12	TGTGCCTGGAATCCGACAGGGCATACGCAGTATTTT	CAWNPTGHTQYF
.	TRBJ1-1	TRBD1	TRBV2	15	TGTGCCAGCAGAATCCGGGACAGGGGGAACACTGAAGCTTTCTTT	CASRIRDRGNTEAFF